These 15 T cell receptor beta chains share one sample of origin, sequenced in a study of human T cells and chemical hapten exposure. Documented time point: patch test 2, 6 weeks after DPC sensitization. Indicated treatment: therapeutic diphenylcyclopropenone sensitization with weekly scalp DPC. TCRdb recomputed calls from the RACE reads with MiXCR, one row per CDR3 protein. The sample carries over 40,000 distinct CDR3 sequences, about 3.5% recorded once. Sequencing was performed on whole blood, taken in connection with sensitization to the hapten diphenylcyclopropenone (DPC). The source of these receptors is a man in his forties or fifties with alopecia areata. Some clones in this sample may be carry-over from other donors' samples.

This clonotype came up many times. V usage is TRBV9 and J usage is TRBJ2-1, with 8 bases that match TRBD2. Germline CDR1 and CDR2: SGDLS and YYNGEE. The trim removed 4 bases at V and 8 bases at J, leaving 8 bases unmatched. The CDR3 has 14 amino acids. The CDR3 here is CASSTAGGIDEQFF. CDR3 nucleotide sequence: TGTGCCAGCAGCACGGCGGGAGGTATAGATGAGCAGTTCTTC.

This clonotype turned up a few times. V is TRBV27 and J is TRBJ2-4; perhaps TRBD1 as D (6 bases). This CDR3 has 17 residues. Germline CDR1 MNHEY, CDR2 SMNVEV (reference sequence). The ends were cut back, 5 bases at V and 1 base at J, with 18 bases in the middle. This CDR3 is CASSRGQKGVAKNIQYF. CDR3 DNA sequence: TGTGCCAGCAGTCGCGGCCAAAAGGGGGTGGCCAAAAACATTCAGTACTTC.

This clonotype was detected many times. This chain connects TRBV28 to TRBJ1-1, with D unclear. The V end was cut by 4 bases, the J end by 0 bases, with 9 bases between. The germline V gene encodes CDR1 MDHEN and CDR2 SYDVKM. The CDR3 runs 14 residues. CDR3 in amino acids: CASSSADVNTEAFF. The DNA for the CDR3 is TGTGCCAGCAGTTCGGCGGACGTGAACACTGAAGCTTTCTTT.

This clonotype appeared many times. The V call is TRBV20-1, the J call TRBJ2-2, with D possibly matching TRBD1 (6 bases). The germline V gene encodes CDR1 DFQATT and CDR2 SNEGSKA (reference sequence). V lost 1 base and J lost 6, with 9 bases in between. The length of the CDR3 is 13 residues. Written as DNA, the CDR3 is TGCAGTGCTAGAGGTGGGGGCCCCGGGGAGCTGTTTTTT. It yields the protein CSARGGGPGELFF.

With respect to this clonotype: Since a much larger clone is just one base distant, this may be a read error. V gene TRBV29-1 combines with J gene TRBJ1-3; a possible D gene is TRBD1 (6 bases). This CDR3 contains 12 residues. V lost 8 bases to trimming and J lost 6 bases, with 14 bases between them. Germline loops: CDR1 SQVTM, CDR2 ANQGSEA. This CDR3 reads CSTTGPENTIYF. The CDR3 nucleotides are TGCAGCACGACAGGCCCTGAAAACACCATATATTTT.

Many counts were recorded for this clonotype. The rearrangement uses TRBV27 and TRBJ2-7, with D perhaps given as TRBD1 or TRBD2 (5 bases each). The CDR3 extends over 14 amino acids. CDR1 and CDR2 (germline): MNHEY, SMNVEV (reference sequence). V was clipped by 6 bases and J by 5 bases, with 17 bases between them. The CDR3 nucleotides are TGTGCCAGCAGCCTCATCGGGACCCCCCACGAGCAGTACTTC. This encodes CASSLIGTPHEQYF.

The chain joins TRBV7-9 to TRBJ1-1, with D unresolved. Germline V gene lookup returns CDR1 SEHNR and CDR2 FQNEAQ (reference sequence). This CDR3 is 13 amino acids long. V lost 3 bases and J 5 bases, leaving 10 bases between the germline ends. The CDR3 DNA is TGTGCCAGCAGCTTCTCTCAGGATACTGAAGCTTTCTTT. It yields the protein CASSFSQDTEAFF. Supplemented by reference TRBV7-9 and TRBJ1-1, the full variable domain reads DTGVSQNPRHKITKRGQNVTFRCDPISEHNRLYWYRQTLGQGPEFLTYFQNEAQLEKSRLLSDRFSAERPKGSFSTLEIQRTEQGDSAMYLCASSFSQDTEAFFGQGTRLTVV.

This clonotype was counted ten times or more. This chain connects TRBV7-9 to TRBJ2-7, with D perhaps matching TRBD2 (6 bases). The CDR3 is 13 residues long. The germline V gene encodes CDR1 SEHNR and CDR2 FQNEAQ (reference sequence). Trimming took off 0 bases at V and 7 bases at J, with 10 bases between the two ends. The CDR3 DNA follows: TGTGCCAGCAGCTTAGCGTCGGGGGAGGAGCAGTACTTC. Protein: CASSLASGEEQYF.

This clonotype was picked up many times. This sequence joins TRBV7-8 and TRBJ1-1, with D possibly being TRBD1 (6 bases). There are 13 residues in the CDR3. The germline V and J ends were trimmed by 5 bases and 4 bases, with 11 bases remaining between them. Germline V gives CDR1 SGHVS, CDR2 FQNEAQ. CDR3 nucleotides: TGTGCCAGCAGCGTTGGACAGCGCACTGAAGCTTTCTTT. Translating gives CASSVGQRTEAFF.

This clonotype was seen at least ten times. The rearrangement joins TRBV20-1 to TRBJ1-5; 8 bases are a match to TRBD1. Losses at the gene ends were 6 bases for V and 2 bases for J; bases not matched to a gene: 6. Germline-derived CDR1 and CDR2 are DFQATT and SNEGSKA (reference sequence). The CDR3 runs to 14 residues. The CDR3 region is CSAPDRVGNQPQHF. DNA for the CDR3: TGCAGTGCACCGGACAGGGTTGGCAATCAGCCCCAGCATTTT.

This clonotype was recorded many times. The chain recombines TRBV7-6 with TRBJ2-1, with TRBD2 matching 7 bases. Germline loops: CDR1 SGHVS, CDR2 FNYEAQ. The CDR3 runs to 13 residues. The ends lost 6 bases at V and 7 bases at J; junction bases unmatched: 6. The CDR3 is CASSSLLANEQFF. The CDR3, as DNA: TGTGCCAGCAGTTCCTTACTAGCGAATGAGCAGTTCTTC. The variable domain in full, completed from reference TRBV7-6 and TRBJ2-1, reads GAGVSQSPRYKVTKRGQDVALRCDPISGHVSLYWYRQALGQGPEFLTYFNYEAQQDKSGLPNDRFSAERPEGSISTLTIQRTEQRDSAMYRCASSSLLANEQFFGPGTRLTVL.

Ten or more counts support this clonotype. This sequence joins TRBV28 and TRBJ1-3; weak D call: TRBD1 (6 bases). V was pared by 1 base and J by 2 bases, with 12 bases between. The CDR3 contains 16 residues. Germline V gene sequence: CDR1 MDHEN, CDR2 SYDVKM. CDR3 amino acids: CASSLSIRGAGNTIYF. CDR3 nucleotides: TGTGCCAGCAGTTTATCTATCAGGGGAGCTGGAAACACCATATATTTT.

The chain links TRBV27 to TRBJ2-7; D may be TRBD1 or TRBD2 (6 bases each). The CDR3 has 15 residues. V was trimmed by 5 bases and J by 3 bases, leaving 17 bases between them. Germline assignment: CDR1 MNHEY and CDR2 SMNVEV (reference sequence). The CDR3 region has the DNA TGTGCCAGCAGTCCCCGGGGGCGCCAACTCTACGAGCAGTACTTC. Its translation: CASSPRGRQLYEQYF.

In this sample, this clonotype turned up many times. The chain is built from TRBV7-8 and TRBJ1-2; possibly TRBD1 for D (6 bases). The CDR3 spans 15 residues. Germline-derived CDR1 and CDR2 are SGHVS and FQNEAQ. V was trimmed by 4 bases and J by 10 bases, leaving 22 bases between them. CDR3 bases: TGTGCCAGCAGCTCCCGGACAGCCTATAATAATAACTACACCTTC. It is translated as CASSSRTAYNNNYTF.

The rearrangement links TRBV5-1 to TRBJ1-1, with 7 bases aligning to TRBD1. The V and J ends lost 4 bases and 5 bases, in that order; junction bases with no gene match: 8. The CDR3 loop spans 14 amino acids. CDR1 is SGHRS, CDR2 YFSETQ, per germline. CDR3 nucleotide sequence: TGCGCCAGCAGCCTCTTCGACAGGGAAACTGAAGCTTTCTTT. It codes for CASSLFDRETEAFF.